The rows below give T cell receptor beta chains drawn from one sample of a study of T cell responses to AZD1222 COVID-19 vaccine. Sequencing was performed with immunoSEQ multiplex PCR; in TCRdb, only in-frame clones are kept and a portion is missing. The sample shows about 170,000 clones, 85% to 95% of them seen only once. The material sequenced was peripheral blood, taken on day 0 of AZD1222 vaccination. These TCRs come from an adult in good health. The CDR3 runs from the conserved cysteine through the conserved F or W. The D gene is left open where the match is weak. The size field is filled for only some rows; it gives once, few, many or a size class.

D gene	clone size	V gene	J gene	CDR3 protein	CDR3 DNA
TRBD1	once	TRBV13	TRBJ1-2	CASSSRRDRNYGYTF	TGTGCCAGCAGCTCAAGAAGGGACAGAAACTATGGCTACACCTTC
.	.	TRBV5-1	TRBJ2-3	CASSLLADPTDTQYF	TGCGCCAGCAGCCTGCTCGCGGATCCCACAGATACGCAGTATTTT
.	.	TRBV13	TRBJ1-6	CASSPGPGSSYNSPLHF	TGTGCCAGCAGCCCCGGACCGGGTAGCTCCTATAATTCACCCCTCCACTTT
.	once	TRBV7-6	TRBJ2-1	CASSHQSEQFF	TGTGCCAGCAGCCATCAAAGTGAGCAGTTCTTC
.	.	TRBV11-1	TRBJ2-7	CASSLSGNWGSEQYF	TGTGCCAGCAGCTTATCTGGCAATTGGGGGTCCGAGCAGTACTTC
TRBD2	.	TRBV5-4	TRBJ2-7	CASSRTAGGPLYEQYF	TGTGCCAGCAGCAGAACAGCGGGAGGGCCTCTCTACGAGCAGTACTTC
TRBD1	.	TRBV19	TRBJ1-1	CASSIRQGSTEAFF	TGTGCCAGTAGTATAAGACAGGGAAGCACTGAAGCTTTCTTT
.	.	TRBV4-1	TRBJ1-5	CASSQEGVRPQHF	TGCGCCAGCAGCCAAGAAGGTGTCAGGCCCCAGCATTTT
.	few	TRBV6-5	TRBJ2-7	CASSYSAAMGNEQYF	TGTGCCAGCAGTTACTCTGCTGCTATGGGGAACGAGCAGTACTTC
TRBD1	.	TRBV30	TRBJ1-1	CAWSSTPVLGGAGGNTEAFF	TGTGCCTGGAGCTCAACTCCGGTTCTGGGCGGGGCAGGGGGAAACACTGAAGCTTTCTTT